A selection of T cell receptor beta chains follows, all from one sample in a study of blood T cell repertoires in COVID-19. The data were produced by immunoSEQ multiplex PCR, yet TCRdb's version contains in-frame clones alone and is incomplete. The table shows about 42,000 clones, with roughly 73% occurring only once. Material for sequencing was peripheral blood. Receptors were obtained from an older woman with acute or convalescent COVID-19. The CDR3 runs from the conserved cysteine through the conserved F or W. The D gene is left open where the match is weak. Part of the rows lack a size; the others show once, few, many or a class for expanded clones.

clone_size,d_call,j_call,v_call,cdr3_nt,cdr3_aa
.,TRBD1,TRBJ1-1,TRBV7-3,TGTGCCAGCAACGGGACAGGGAGATTATTGGACGCTGAAGCTTTCTTT,CASNGTGRLLDAEAFF
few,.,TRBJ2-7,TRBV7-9,TGTGCCAGCAGCCCAAGCATGGACACAGACTACGAGCAGTACTTC,CASSPSMDTDYEQYF
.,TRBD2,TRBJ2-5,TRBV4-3,TGCGCCAGCAGCCATGGGATAGCGGGGGATCAAGAGACCCAGTACTTC,CASSHGIAGDQETQYF
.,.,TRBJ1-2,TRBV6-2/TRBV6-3,TGTGCCAGCAGTTACGCGTCAACCGCTAACTATGGCTACACCTTC,CASSYASTANYGYTF
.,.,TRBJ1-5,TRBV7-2,TGTGCCAGCAGCTTTGGACAGACGACCCGTCAGCCCCAGCATTTT,CASSFGQTTRQPQHF
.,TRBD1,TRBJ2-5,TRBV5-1,TGCGCCAGCAGCCGACAGGGTGAACAAGAGACCCAGTACTTC,CASSRQGEQETQYF
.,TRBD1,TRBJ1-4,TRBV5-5,TGTGCCAGCAGCTTGACCCCGGACAGGAAGACACCTAATGAAAAACTGTTTTTT,CASSLTPDRKTPNEKLFF
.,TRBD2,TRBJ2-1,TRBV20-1,TGCAGTGCTAGTTACCTAGCGGGGCCTTACAATGAGCAGTTCTTC,CSASYLAGPYNEQFF
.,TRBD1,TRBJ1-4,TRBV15,TGTGCCACCAGCACGCGACAGGGATCAAATGAAAAACTGTTTTTT,CATSTRQGSNEKLFF
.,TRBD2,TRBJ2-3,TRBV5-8,TGTGCCAGCAGCCTGGGACTAGGGACAGATACGCAGTATTTT,CASSLGLGTDTQYF
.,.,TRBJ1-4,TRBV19,TGTGCCAGTAAAGTTTCGGGACACCCGGCGGAAAAACTGTTTTTT,CASKVSGHPAEKLFF
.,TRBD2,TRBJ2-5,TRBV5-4,TGTGCCAGCGGCGGGAGGGGGGTACAAGAGACCCAGTACTTC,CASGGRGVQETQYF
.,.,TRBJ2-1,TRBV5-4,TGTGCCAGCACCGGTAGGGAGAAAGGCCTCTACAATGAGCAGTTCTTC,CASTGREKGLYNEQFF
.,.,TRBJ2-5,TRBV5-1,TGCGCCAGCAGCTTGGCCGGGGGATACCAAGAGACCCAGTACTTC,CASSLAGGYQETQYF
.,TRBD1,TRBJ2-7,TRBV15,TGTGCCACCAGCATCGGGACAGGGGGCCACGAGCAGTACTTC,CATSIGTGGHEQYF
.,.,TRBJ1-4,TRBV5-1,TGCGCCAGCAGCTTGGGGACAGACTTTACAACTAATGAAAAACTGTTTTTT,CASSLGTDFTTNEKLFF
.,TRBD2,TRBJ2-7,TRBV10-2,TGCGCCTGGAGGGTAGCGGGGGAGGCCATTTCCTACGAGCAGTACTTC,CAWRVAGEAISYEQYF
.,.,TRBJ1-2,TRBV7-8,TGTGCCAGCAGCTTAGGTCGGAGGGGCCGGGTCTATGGCTACACCTTC,CASSLGRRGRVYGYTF
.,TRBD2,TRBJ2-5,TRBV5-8,TGTGCCAGCAGCACGGGACTAGCGGGGAACCAAGAGACCCAGTACTTC,CASSTGLAGNQETQYF
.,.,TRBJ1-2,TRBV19,TGTGCCAGTAGCCAGGGATTTGACTATGGCTACACCTTC,CASSQGFDYGYTF
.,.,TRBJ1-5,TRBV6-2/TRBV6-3,TGTGCCAGCAGTTACCCCTTGGACAGTTATAGCAATCAGCCCCAGCATTTT,CASSYPLDSYSNQPQHF
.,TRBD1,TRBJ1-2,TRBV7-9,TGTGCCAGCAGCTTGGACAGGGGGCCGTGGACCTTC,CASSLDRGPWTF
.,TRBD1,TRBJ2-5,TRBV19,TGTGCCAGTAGTACAGACAGGGGGCGCCGCGAGACCCAGTACTTC,CASSTDRGRRETQYF
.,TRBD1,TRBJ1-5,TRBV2,TGTGCCAGCAACCCTCCTGAGGGAAGGGGGCGAGGGCAGCCCCAGCATTTT,CASNPPEGRGRGQPQHF
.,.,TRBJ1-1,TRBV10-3,TGTGCCATCAGTGACAGGGGCCCTGAAGCTTTCTTT,CAISDRGPEAFF
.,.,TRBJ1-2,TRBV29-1,TGCAGCGTTGAAGGTCCGGACTATGGCTACACCTTC,CSVEGPDYGYTF
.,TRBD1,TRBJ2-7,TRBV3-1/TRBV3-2,TGTGCCAGCAGCCAAGATGGACAGGGGGCATCCTACGAGCAGTACTTC,CASSQDGQGASYEQYF
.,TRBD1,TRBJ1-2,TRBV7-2,TGTGCCAGCAGCTTATGGGGGACAGGGGTCGGCTATGGCTACACCTTC,CASSLWGTGVGYGYTF
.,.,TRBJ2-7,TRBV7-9,TGTGCCAGCAGCTTAGGAGGTGCCAGGGGCTACGAGCAGTACTTC,CASSLGGARGYEQYF
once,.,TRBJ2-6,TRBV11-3,TGTGCCAGCAGCTCCCCGCGCCGGGGAAGCGGAGCTGGGGCCAACGTCCTGACTTTC,CASSSPRRGSGAGANVLTF
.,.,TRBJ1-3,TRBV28,TGTGCCAGCAGTTTTTGGGCAGACTCTGGAAACACCATATATTTT,CASSFWADSGNTIYF
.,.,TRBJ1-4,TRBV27,TGTGCCAGCAGTTACAGGACTATGGGGGAAAAACTGTTTTTT,CASSYRTMGEKLFF
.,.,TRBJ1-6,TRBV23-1,TGCGCCAGCAACGGACAGTACCTCCACTTT,CASNGQYLHF
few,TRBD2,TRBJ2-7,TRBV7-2,TGTGCCAGCAGCCCTAGCGGGGGGGCCCCCTACGAGCAGTACTTC,CASSPSGGAPYEQYF
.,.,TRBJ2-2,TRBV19,TGTGCCAGTAAGGGGAGGGGGACCGGGGAGCTGTTTTTT,CASKGRGTGELFF